This T cell receptor beta chain was obtained from a study of T cell clonality in common variable immunodeficiency. The germline V gene encodes CDR1 DFQATT and CDR2 SNEGSKA (reference sequence). V lost 4 bases and J lost 1, with 10 bases in between. The CDR3 extends over 13 amino acids. Control and CVID samples contributed equal amounts of genomic DNA. Libraries were prepared by immunoSEQ multiplex PCR; TCRdb keeps only in-frame clonotypes and omits some of them. The repertoire consists of roughly 48,000 clones, none detected only once. This clone came up many times. The read ends 3 residues early relative to the CDR3; the germline J gene fills the gap. Blood samples were heparinized, about 4.5 to 8.5 ml per donor.

The sequenced sample consisted of peripheral blood mononuclear cells. This clonotype was sampled from a person aged 18 to 75 in good health. This sequence joins TRBV20-1 and TRBJ2-5, with D maybe TRBD2 (6 bases). The part of the CDR3 DNA that was read is TGCAGTGCTAATGGAGGGTCCCAAGAGACC. It codes for CSANGGSQET. The whole CDR3 region reads CSANGGSQETQYF.